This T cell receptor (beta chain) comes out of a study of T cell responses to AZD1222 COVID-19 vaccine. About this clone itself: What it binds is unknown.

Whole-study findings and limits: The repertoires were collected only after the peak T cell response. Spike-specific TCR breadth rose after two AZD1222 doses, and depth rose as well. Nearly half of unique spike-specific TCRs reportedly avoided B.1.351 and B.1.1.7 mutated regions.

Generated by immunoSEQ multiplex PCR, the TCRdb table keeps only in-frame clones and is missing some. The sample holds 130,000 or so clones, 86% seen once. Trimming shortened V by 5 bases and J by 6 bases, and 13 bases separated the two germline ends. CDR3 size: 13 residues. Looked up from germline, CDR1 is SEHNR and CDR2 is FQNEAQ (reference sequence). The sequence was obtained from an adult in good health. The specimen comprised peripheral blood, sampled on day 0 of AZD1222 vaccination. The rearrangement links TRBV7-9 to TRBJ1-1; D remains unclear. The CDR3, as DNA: TGTGCCAGCAGCCCGGGAGGGTCCGCTGAAGCTTTCTTT. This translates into CASSPGGSAEAFF. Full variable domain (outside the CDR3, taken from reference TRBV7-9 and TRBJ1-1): DTGVSQNPRHKITKRGQNVTFRCDPISEHNRLYWYRQTLGQGPEFLTYFQNEAQLEKSRLLSDRFSAERPKGSFSTLEIQRTEQGDSAMYLCASSPGGSAEAFFGQGTRLTVV.